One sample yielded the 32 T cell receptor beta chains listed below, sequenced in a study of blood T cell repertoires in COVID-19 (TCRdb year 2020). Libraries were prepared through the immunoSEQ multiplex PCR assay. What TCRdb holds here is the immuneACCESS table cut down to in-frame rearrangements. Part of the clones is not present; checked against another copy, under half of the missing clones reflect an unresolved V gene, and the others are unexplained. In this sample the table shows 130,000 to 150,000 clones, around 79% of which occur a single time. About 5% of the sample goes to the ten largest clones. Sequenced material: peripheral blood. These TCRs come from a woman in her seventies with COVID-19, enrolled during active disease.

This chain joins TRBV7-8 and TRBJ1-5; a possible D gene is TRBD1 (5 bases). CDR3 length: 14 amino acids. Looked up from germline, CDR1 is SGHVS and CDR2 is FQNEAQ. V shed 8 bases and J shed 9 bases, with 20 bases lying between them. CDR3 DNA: TGTGCCAGCGTACTGGGGGGAGGAGGTTGGCCCCAGCATTTT. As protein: CASVLGGGGWPQHF. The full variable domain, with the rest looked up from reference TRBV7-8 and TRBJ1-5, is GAGVSQSPRYKVAKRGQDVALRCDPISGHVSLFWYQQALGQGPEFLTYFQNEAQLDKSGLPSDRFFAERPEGSVSTLKIQRTQQEDSAVYLCASVLGGGGWPQHFGDGTRLSIL.

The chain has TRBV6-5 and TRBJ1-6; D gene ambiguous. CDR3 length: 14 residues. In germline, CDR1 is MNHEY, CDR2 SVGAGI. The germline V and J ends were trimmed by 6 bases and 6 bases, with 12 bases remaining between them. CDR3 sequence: CASRIAVPNSPLHF. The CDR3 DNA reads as TGTGCCAGCAGGATCGCGGTCCCTAATTCACCCCTCCACTTT.

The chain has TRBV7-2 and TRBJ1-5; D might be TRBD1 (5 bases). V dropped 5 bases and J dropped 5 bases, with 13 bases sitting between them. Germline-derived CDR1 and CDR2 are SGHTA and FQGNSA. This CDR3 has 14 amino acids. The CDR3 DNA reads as TGTGCCAGCAGCCCCACTGGGGGGTATCAGCCCCAGCATTTT. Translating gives CASSPTGGYQPQHF.

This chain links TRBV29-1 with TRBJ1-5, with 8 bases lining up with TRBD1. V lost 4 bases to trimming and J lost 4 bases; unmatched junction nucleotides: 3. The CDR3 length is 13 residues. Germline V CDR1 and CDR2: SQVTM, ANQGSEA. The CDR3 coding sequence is TGCAGCGTTGGGACAGGGCAAAATCAGCCCCAGCATTTT. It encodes CSVGTGQNQPQHF.

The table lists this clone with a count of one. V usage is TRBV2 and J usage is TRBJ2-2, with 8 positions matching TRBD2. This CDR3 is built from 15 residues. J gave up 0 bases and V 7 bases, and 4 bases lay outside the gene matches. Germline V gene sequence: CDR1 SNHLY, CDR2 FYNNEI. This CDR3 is CASKRGLANTGELFF. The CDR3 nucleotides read TGTGCCAGCAAGAGGGGACTAGCGAACACCGGGGAGCTGTTTTTT.

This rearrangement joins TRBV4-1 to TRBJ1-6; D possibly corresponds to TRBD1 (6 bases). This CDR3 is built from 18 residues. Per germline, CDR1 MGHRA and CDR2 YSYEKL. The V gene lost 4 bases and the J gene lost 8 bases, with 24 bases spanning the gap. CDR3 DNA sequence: TGCGCCAGCAGCCGGGCGACTGGGGGGGCCCTCGGTCATTCACCCCTCCACTTT. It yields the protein CASSRATGGALGHSPLHF.

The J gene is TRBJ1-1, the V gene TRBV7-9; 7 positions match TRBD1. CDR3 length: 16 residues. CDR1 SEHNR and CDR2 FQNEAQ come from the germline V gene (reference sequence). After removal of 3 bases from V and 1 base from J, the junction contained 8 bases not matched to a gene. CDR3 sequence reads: CASSLGSGQSNTEAFF. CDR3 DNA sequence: TGTGCCAGCAGCTTGGGGTCGGGACAGTCGAACACTGAAGCTTTCTTT.

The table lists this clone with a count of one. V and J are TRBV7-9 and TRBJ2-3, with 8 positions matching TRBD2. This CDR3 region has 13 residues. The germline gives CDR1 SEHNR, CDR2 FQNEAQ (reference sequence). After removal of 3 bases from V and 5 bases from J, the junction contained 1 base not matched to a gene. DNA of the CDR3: TGTGCCAGCAGCTTGGCGGGGGGAGATACGCAGTATTTT. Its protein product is CASSLAGGDTQYF.

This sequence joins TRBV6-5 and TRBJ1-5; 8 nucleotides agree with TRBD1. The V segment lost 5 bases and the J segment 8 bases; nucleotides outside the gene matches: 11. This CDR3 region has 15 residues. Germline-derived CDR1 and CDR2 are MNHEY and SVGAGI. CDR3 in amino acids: CASSPWTGKGEPQHF. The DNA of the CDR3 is TGTGCCAGCAGTCCCTGGACAGGGAAGGGTGAGCCCCAGCATTTT.

The CDR3 reads CASSLGENYEQYF. The CDR3, as DNA: TGTGCCAGCAGTTTAGGGGAGAACTACGAGCAGTACTTC. This chain uses TRBV12-3 or TRBV12-4 with TRBJ2-7; possible D gene TRBD2, 5 bases. V was shortened by 1 base and J by 3 bases, with 7 bases between the two germline ends. The CDR3 consists of 13 residues.

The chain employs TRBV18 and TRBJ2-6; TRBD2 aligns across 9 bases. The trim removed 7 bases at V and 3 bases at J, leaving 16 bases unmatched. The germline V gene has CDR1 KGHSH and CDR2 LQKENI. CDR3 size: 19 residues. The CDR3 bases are TGTGCCAGCTGCCCCGTCCCTTTAGCGGGGGTAGGTGGGGCCAACGTCCTGACTTTC. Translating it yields CASCPVPLAGVGGANVLTF.

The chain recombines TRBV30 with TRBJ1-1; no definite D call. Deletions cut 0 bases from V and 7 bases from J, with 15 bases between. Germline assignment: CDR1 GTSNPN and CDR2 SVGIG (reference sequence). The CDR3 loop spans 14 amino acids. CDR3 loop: CAWSVPQLGREAFF. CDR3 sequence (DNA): TGTGCCTGGAGTGTACCCCAGCTAGGTCGTGAAGCTTTCTTT.

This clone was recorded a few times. The CDR3 sequence: CASSPAGPNQPQHF. The CDR3 coding sequence is TGTGCCAGTAGCCCGGCGGGTCCAAACCAGCCCCAGCATTTT. V is TRBV19 and J is TRBJ1-5; D is unclear. Per germline, CDR1 LNHDA and CDR2 SQIVND (reference sequence). Trimming stripped 6 bases from V and 7 bases from J, with 16 bases between. The CDR3 runs 14 residues.

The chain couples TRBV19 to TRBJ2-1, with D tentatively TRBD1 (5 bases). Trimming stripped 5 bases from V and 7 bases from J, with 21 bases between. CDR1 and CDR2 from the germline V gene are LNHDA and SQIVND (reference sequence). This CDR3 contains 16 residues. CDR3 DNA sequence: TGTGCCAGTAGTCCCCAGGGTCTCCCGCCTGCGAATGAGCAGTTCTTC. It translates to CASSPQGLPPANEQFF.

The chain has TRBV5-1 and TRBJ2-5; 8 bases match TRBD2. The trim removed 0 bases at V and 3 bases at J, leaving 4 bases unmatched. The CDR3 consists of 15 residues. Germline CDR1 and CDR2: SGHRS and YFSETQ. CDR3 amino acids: CASSLVGLEKETQYF. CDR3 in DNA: TGCGCCAGCAGCTTGGTGGGACTAGAAAAAGAGACCCAGTACTTC.

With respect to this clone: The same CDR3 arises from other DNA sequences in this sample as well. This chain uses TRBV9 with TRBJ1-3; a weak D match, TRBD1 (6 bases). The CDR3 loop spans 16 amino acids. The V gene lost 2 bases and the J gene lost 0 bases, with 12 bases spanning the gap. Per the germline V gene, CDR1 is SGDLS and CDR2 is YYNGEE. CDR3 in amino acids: CASSVRGGSSGNTIYF. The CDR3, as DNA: TGTGCCAGCAGCGTCAGGGGCGGCTCCTCTGGAAACACCATATATTTT.

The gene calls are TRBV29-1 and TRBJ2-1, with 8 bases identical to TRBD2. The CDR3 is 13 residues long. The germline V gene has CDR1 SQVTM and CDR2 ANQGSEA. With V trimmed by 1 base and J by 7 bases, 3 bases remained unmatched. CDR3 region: CSVEVAGWNEQFF. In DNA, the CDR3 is TGCAGCGTTGAAGTAGCGGGGTGGAATGAGCAGTTCTTC.

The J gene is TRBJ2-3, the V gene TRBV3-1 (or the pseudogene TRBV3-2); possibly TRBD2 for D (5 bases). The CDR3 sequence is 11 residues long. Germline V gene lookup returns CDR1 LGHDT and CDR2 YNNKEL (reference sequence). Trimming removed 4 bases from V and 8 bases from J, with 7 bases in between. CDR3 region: CASSRTSTQYF. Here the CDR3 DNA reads TGTGCCAGCAGCCGGACTTCTACGCAGTATTTT.

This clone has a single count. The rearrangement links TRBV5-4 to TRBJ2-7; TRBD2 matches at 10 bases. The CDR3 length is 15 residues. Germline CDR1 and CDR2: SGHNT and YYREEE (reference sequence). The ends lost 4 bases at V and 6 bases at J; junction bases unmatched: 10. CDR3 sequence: CASSAASGGGGEQYF. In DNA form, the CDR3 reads TGTGCCAGCAGCGCGGCGAGCGGGGGGGGCGGCGAGCAGTACTTC.

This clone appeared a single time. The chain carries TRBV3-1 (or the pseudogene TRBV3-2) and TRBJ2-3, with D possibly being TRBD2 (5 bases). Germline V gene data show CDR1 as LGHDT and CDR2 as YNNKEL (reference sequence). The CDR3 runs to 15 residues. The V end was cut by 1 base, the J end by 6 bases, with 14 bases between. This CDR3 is CASSQGPMPGDTQYF. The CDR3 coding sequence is TGTGCCAGCAGCCAAGGCCCCATGCCGGGGGATACGCAGTATTTT.

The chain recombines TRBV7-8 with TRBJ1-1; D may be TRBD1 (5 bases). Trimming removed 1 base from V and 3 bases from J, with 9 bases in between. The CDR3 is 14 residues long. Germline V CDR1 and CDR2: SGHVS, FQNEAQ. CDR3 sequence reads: CASSLVARDTEAFF. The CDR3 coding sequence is TGTGCCAGCAGCTTAGTCGCCAGGGACACTGAAGCTTTCTTT. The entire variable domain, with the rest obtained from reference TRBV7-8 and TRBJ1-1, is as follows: GAGVSQSPRYKVAKRGQDVALRCDPISGHVSLFWYQQALGQGPEFLTYFQNEAQLDKSGLPSDRFFAERPEGSVSTLKIQRTQQEDSAVYLCASSLVARDTEAFFGQGTRLTVV.

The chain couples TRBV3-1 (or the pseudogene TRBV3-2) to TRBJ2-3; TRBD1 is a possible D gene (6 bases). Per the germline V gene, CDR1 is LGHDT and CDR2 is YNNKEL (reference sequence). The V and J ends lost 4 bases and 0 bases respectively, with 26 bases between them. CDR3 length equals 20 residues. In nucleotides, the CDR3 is TGTGCCAGCAGCCCCCCCTCGGGACACCCCGGCGTACTAAGCACAGATACGCAGTATTTT. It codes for CASSPPSGHPGVLSTDTQYF.

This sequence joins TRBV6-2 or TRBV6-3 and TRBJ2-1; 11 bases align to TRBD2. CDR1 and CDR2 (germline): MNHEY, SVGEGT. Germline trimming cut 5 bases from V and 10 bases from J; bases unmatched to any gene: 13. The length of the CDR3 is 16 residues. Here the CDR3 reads CASSRATSGVQREQFF. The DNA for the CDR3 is TGTGCCAGCAGTCGAGCGACTAGCGGGGTTCAGCGGGAGCAGTTCTTC.

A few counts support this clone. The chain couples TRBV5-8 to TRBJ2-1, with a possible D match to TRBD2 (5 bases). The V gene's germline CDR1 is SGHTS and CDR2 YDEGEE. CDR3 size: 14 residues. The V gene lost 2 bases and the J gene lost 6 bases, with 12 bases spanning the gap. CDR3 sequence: CASSFRASRNEQFF. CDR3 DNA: TGTGCCAGCAGCTTCCGGGCTAGCCGCAATGAGCAGTTCTTC.

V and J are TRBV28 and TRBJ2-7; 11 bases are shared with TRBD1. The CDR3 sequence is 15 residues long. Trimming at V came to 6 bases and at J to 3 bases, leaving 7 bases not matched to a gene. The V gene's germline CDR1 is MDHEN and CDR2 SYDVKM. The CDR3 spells CASSRPDRGHYEQYF. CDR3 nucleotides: TGTGCCAGCAGCCGGCCGGACAGGGGGCACTACGAGCAGTACTTC.

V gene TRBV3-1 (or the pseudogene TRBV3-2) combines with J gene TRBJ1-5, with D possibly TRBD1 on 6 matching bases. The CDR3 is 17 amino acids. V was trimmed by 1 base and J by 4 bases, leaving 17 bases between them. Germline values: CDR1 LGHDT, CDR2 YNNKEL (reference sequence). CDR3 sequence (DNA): TGTGCCAGCAGCCAAGGAGGGGGGGGTGTAGGGAATCAGCCCCAGCATTTT. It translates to CASSQGGGGVGNQPQHF.

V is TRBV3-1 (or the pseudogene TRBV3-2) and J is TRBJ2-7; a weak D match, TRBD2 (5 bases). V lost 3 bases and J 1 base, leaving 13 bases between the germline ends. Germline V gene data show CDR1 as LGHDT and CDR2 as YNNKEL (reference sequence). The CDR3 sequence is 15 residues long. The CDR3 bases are TGTGCCAGCAGCCATTGGCCAGAGGGATCCTACGAGCAGTACTTC. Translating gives CASSHWPEGSYEQYF.

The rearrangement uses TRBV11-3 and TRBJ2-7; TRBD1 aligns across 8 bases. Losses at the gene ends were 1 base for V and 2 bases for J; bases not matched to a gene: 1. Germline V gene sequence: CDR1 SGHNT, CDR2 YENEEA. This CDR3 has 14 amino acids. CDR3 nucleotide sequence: TGTGCCAGCAGCTTAGGGACAGGGCCCTACGAGCAGTACTTC. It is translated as CASSLGTGPYEQYF.

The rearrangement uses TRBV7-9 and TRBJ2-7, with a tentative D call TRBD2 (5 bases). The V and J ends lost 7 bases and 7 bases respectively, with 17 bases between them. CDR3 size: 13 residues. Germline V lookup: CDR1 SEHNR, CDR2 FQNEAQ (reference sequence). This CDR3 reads CASTTGVLGEQYF. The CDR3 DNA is TGTGCCAGCACCACCGGGGTTCTGGGTGAGCAGTACTTC.

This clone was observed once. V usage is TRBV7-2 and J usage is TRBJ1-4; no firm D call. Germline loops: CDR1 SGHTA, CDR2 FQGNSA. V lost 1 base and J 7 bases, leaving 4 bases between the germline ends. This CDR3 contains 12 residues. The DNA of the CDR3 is TGTGCCAGCAGCTTAGTGGCTGAAAAACTGTTTTTT. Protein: CASSLVAEKLFF. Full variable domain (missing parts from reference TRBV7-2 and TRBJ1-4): GAGVSQSPSNKVTEKGKDVELRCDPISGHTALYWYRQSLGQGLEFLIYFQGNSAPDKSGLPSDRFSAERTGGSVSTLTIQRTQQEDSAVYLCASSLVAEKLFFGSGTQLSVL.

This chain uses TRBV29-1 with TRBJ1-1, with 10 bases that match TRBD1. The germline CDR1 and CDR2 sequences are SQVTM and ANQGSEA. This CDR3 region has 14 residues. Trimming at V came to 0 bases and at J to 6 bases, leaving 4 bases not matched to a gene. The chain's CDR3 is CSVEEVGQGAEAFF. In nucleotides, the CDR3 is TGCAGCGTTGAAGAAGTTGGACAGGGGGCTGAAGCTTTCTTT.

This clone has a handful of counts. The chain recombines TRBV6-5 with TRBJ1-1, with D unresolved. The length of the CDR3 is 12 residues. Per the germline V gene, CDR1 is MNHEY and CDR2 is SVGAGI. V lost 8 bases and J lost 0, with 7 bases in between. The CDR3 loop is CASLGLNTEAFF. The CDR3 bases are TGTGCCAGCCTCGGGTTGAACACTGAAGCTTTCTTT.